The 29 T cell receptor beta chains given below trace back to one sample, sequenced in a study of blood T cell repertoires in COVID-19. Produced via immunoSEQ multiplex PCR; TCRdb's table is partial and in-frame only. Among some 200,000 clones listed, roughly 82% were seen once. The source material was PBMCs or T cells enriched from blood (not recorded which). The receptors were sampled from a woman aged 60 to 75 with acute COVID-19.

V gene TRBV2 combines with J gene TRBJ2-2; the D gene is possibly TRBD1 (6 bases). This CDR3 has 15 amino acids. Germline CDR1 is SNHLY and CDR2 is FYNNEI. V lost 8 bases, J lost 4 bases, and 17 bases lay in between. CDR3 DNA: TGTGCCAGCGTACGGGACACAACTTCCACCGGGGAGCTGTTTTTT. Its translation: CASVRDTTSTGELFF.

The CDR3 is CASSRTSFTDTQYF. CDR3 in DNA: TGTGCCAGCAGCCGAACTTCCTTCACAGATACGCAGTATTTT. This chain joins TRBV16 and TRBJ2-3; D is ambiguous. Germline-derived CDR1 and CDR2 are KGHSY and FQNENV. The CDR3 covers 14 residues. Trimming stripped 4 bases from V and 2 bases from J, with 10 bases between.

The J gene is TRBJ1-5, the V gene TRBV7-2, with TRBD1 matching 7 bases. From germline, CDR1 is SGHTA and CDR2 FQGNSA. J was trimmed by 3 bases and V by 0 bases; bases with no gene match: 2. The CDR3 loop spans 15 amino acids. CDR3 loop: CASSLAGQLNQPQHF. CDR3 nucleotides: TGTGCCAGCAGCTTAGCGGGACAGCTCAATCAGCCCCAGCATTTT.

CDR3: CASSSYTSNQPQHF. The CDR3 coding sequence is TGTGCCAGCAGCTCCTATACGTCCAATCAGCCCCAGCATTTT. This chain connects TRBV7-8 to TRBJ1-5, with D unresolved. Trimming stripped 4 bases from V and 3 bases from J, with 10 bases between. Germline V lookup: CDR1 SGHVS, CDR2 FQNEAQ. This CDR3 has 14 residues.

The V call is TRBV5-5, the J call TRBJ2-7, with TRBD2 matching over 7 bases. The CDR3 consists of 15 residues. From germline, CDR1 is SGHKS and CDR2 YYEKEE (reference sequence). The junction had 14 bases not matched to a gene; V was cut back by 4 bases and J by 7 bases. CDR3 nucleotides: TGTGCCAGCAGCCCCCCCTTTTTGGGAGGGTCAGAGCAGTACTTC. This gives the protein CASSPPFLGGSEQYF.

The chain carries TRBV30 and TRBJ2-1; 8 bases agree with TRBD2. V lost 6 bases and J lost 8; bases outside the gene matches: 9. The CDR3 is 13 amino acids. CDR1 is GTSNPN, CDR2 SVGIG, per germline (reference sequence). The CDR3 nucleotides read TGTGCCTGTTCATTAGCGGGGCCCCATGAGCAGTTCTTC. Translation: CACSLAGPHEQFF.

This chain uses TRBV2 with TRBJ2-1, with D perhaps matching TRBD1 (6 bases). The V end lost 8 bases, the J end lost 0 bases, and 14 bases lay between the germline ends. The CDR3 loop spans 15 amino acids. Germline V gene sequence: CDR1 SNHLY, CDR2 FYNNEI. The CDR3 loop reads CASGLGASSYNEQFF. The DNA for the CDR3 is TGTGCCAGCGGACTGGGGGCTAGCTCCTACAATGAGCAGTTCTTC.

The chain has TRBV28 and TRBJ2-2, with D tentatively TRBD1 (6 bases). The CDR3 sequence is 15 residues long. The germline gives CDR1 MDHEN, CDR2 SYDVKM. With 7 bases removed from V and 1 base from J, the gap between germline ends came to 13 bases. CDR3 coding DNA: TGTGCCAGCAAGTTTTGGGGACAGAACACCGGGGAGCTGTTTTTT. Residues: CASKFWGQNTGELFF.

This chain links TRBV4-3 with TRBJ1-2, with 7 bases that match TRBD1. The J segment lost 8 bases and the V segment lost 1 base, leaving 7 bases of the junction unmatched. Germline V gives CDR1 LGHNA, CDR2 YSLEER. The CDR3 length is 14 residues. The CDR3 nucleotides are TGCGCCAGCAGCCAAGGACAGGGACGACAAGGCTACACCTTC. Translated, it gives CASSQGQGRQGYTF.

The chain couples TRBV2 to TRBJ1-2, with D possibly being TRBD1 (5 bases). The V gene lost 4 bases and the J gene lost 4 bases, with 16 bases spanning the gap. The CDR3 covers 15 residues. The germline CDR1 and CDR2 sequences are SNHLY and FYNNEI. Here the CDR3 DNA reads TGTGCCAGCAGTGGACAGCATTACGTTCCCTATGGCTACACCTTC. Its translation is CASSGQHYVPYGYTF.

V usage is TRBV11-3 and J usage is TRBJ2-7; D might be TRBD1 (5 bases). V shed 5 bases and J shed 2 bases, with 13 bases lying between them. The CDR3 extends over 14 amino acids. Germline values: CDR1 SGHNT, CDR2 YENEEA. The CDR3 loop is CASSPRDSPYEQYF. DNA of the CDR3: TGTGCCAGCAGCCCCAGGGATTCCCCCTACGAGCAGTACTTC.

The chain carries TRBV2 and TRBJ2-1; 9 positions match TRBD2. Germline CDR1 SNHLY, CDR2 FYNNEI. The CDR3 length is 15 residues. The ends lost 0 bases at V and 6 bases at J; junction bases unmatched: 3. The CDR3 loop reads CASSEAGLASNEQFF. CDR3 DNA sequence: TGTGCCAGCAGTGAAGCGGGACTAGCCTCCAATGAGCAGTTCTTC.

The V gene is TRBV5-1, the J gene TRBJ2-3; tentative D call: TRBD2 (5 bases). Germline V gene sequence: CDR1 SGHRS, CDR2 YFSETQ. The V end was cut by 4 bases, the J end by 5 bases, with 14 bases between. The length of the CDR3 is 14 residues. The CDR3 coding sequence is TGCGCCAGCAGCCTAGTAGGACTTTTAGATACGCAGTATTTT. Encoded protein: CASSLVGLLDTQYF.

This clone was counted between two and nine times. The genes are TRBV7-2 and TRBJ2-3; maybe TRBD1 (6 bases). This CDR3 has 15 residues. In germline, CDR1 is SGHTA, CDR2 FQGNSA. Between the trimmed V and J ends, which lost 5 bases and 2 bases, there was a span of 14 bases. The CDR3 loop is CASSPGALTTDTQYF. The DNA of the CDR3 is TGTGCCAGCAGCCCAGGGGCCTTAACCACAGATACGCAGTATTTT.

The chain carries TRBV18 and TRBJ2-5; no reliable D call. The CDR3 is 13 residues long. Germline V CDR1 and CDR2: KGHSH, LQKENI. Trimming took 1 base from V and 3 from J, leaving 6 bases between them. DNA for the CDR3: TGTGCCAGCTCACCACACAGTAAAGAGACCCAGTACTTC. Translation: CASSPHSKETQYF.

The chain joins TRBV18 to TRBJ1-2; 7 bases line up with TRBD1. Germline V gene data show CDR1 as KGHSH and CDR2 as LQKENI. Germline trimming cut 1 base from V and 6 bases from J; bases unmatched to any gene: 5. This CDR3 comprises 14 residues. The DNA for the CDR3 is TGTGCCAGCTCACCACAAACAGGGGAGCATGGCTACACCTTC. This sequence encodes CASSPQTGEHGYTF.

The chain carries TRBV21-1 and TRBJ1-5; the table's D call, TRBD1, was not checked against the DNA. TRBV21-1 counts as a pseudogene. There are 16 residues in the CDR3. The CDR3 region has the DNA TGTGCCAGCACCCACCTATCCGGACAGGGGGTTCAGCCCCAGCATTTT. It encodes CASTHLSGQGVQPQHF.

V usage is TRBV19 and J usage is TRBJ2-7; D is perhaps TRBD1 (6 bases). This CDR3 has 14 residues. Germline-derived CDR1 and CDR2 are LNHDA and SQIVND (reference sequence). V lost 11 bases, J lost 5 bases, and 22 bases lay in between. The CDR3 region is CACLGAGATDEQYF. CDR3 in DNA: TGTGCCTGTCTGGGGGCAGGGGCGACCGACGAGCAGTACTTC. The full variable domain, completed using reference TRBV19 and TRBJ2-7, is DGGITQSPKYLFRKEGQNVTLSCEQNLNHDAMYWYRQDPGQGLRLIYYSQIVNDFQKGDIAEGYSVSREKKESFPLTVTSAQKNPTAFYLCACLGAGATDEQYFGPGTRLTVT.

This sequence joins TRBV7-2 and TRBJ1-2; D is ambiguous. Germline V lookup: CDR1 SGHTA, CDR2 FQGNSA. The length of the CDR3 is 15 residues. Trimming left V 3 bases short and J 1 base short, with 12 bases between. CDR3 DNA sequence: TGTGCCAGCAGCTTTTCGGGGTTCGGTAACTATGGCTACACCTTC. It translates to CASSFSGFGNYGYTF.

This rearrangement joins TRBV19 to TRBJ1-2; 11 bases line up with TRBD1. The CDR3 has 18 amino acids. Germline values: CDR1 LNHDA, CDR2 SQIVND (reference sequence). Germline trimming cut 4 bases from V and 4 bases from J; bases unmatched to any gene: 14. CDR3 sequence (DNA): TGTGCCAGTAGTACCCTCGACGGACAGGGGGCAGGAACCTATGGCTACACCTTC. The encoded protein is CASSTLDGQGAGTYGYTF.

This clone has only one observation. The chain is built from TRBV30 and TRBJ1-6, with no clear D. V was trimmed by 3 bases and J by 0 bases, leaving 18 bases between them. Germline V gene sequence: CDR1 GTSNPN, CDR2 SVGIG (reference sequence). The CDR3 is made up of 18 amino acids. CDR3 bases: TGTGCCTGGAGGGGTGGCAGCGAGTTTCTCTCCTATAATTCACCCCTCCACTTT. Encoded protein: CAWRGGSEFLSYNSPLHF. The variable domain in full, completed from reference TRBV30 and TRBJ1-6, reads SQTIHQWPATLVQPVGSPLSLECTVEGTSNPNLYWYRQAAGRGLQLLFYSVGIGQISSEVPQNLSASRPQDRQFILSSKKLLLSDSGFYLCAWRGGSEFLSYNSPLHFGNGTRLTVT.

The J gene is TRBJ1-2, the V gene TRBV29-1; D possibly corresponds to TRBD1 (5 bases). This CDR3 has 12 amino acids. Between the trimmed V and J ends, which lost 4 bases and 2 bases, there was a span of 8 bases. Looked up from germline, CDR1 is SQVTM and CDR2 is ANQGSEA. CDR3 in amino acids: CSVAQVNYGYTF. CDR3 nucleotides: TGCAGCGTTGCACAGGTCAACTATGGCTACACCTTC.

The gene calls are TRBV4-1 and TRBJ2-2; perhaps TRBD2 as D (5 bases). The CDR3 is 12 amino acids. Trimming pared 6 bases from V and 6 bases from J, leaving 8 bases between. Germline lookup yields CDR1 MGHRA and CDR2 YSYEKL. In DNA form, the CDR3 reads TGCGCCAGCAGGAGGGTCCCCGGGGAGCTGTTTTTT. It yields the protein CASRRVPGELFF.

This clone was observed once. The chain employs TRBV11-2 and TRBJ1-1, with a tentative D call TRBD1 (6 bases). V lost 0 bases and J 5 bases, leaving 13 bases between the germline ends. This CDR3 has 15 residues. From germline, CDR1 is SGHAT and CDR2 FQNNGV. The CDR3 bases are TGTGCCAGCAGCTTAGATCTGGGGGCGCGGACTGAAGCTTTCTTT. Encoded protein: CASSLDLGARTEAFF.

J is TRBJ1-2 and V is TRBV28, with 7 nucleotides matching TRBD1. The CDR3 contains 12 residues. J lost 6 bases, V lost 7 bases, and 5 bases had no gene match. From germline, CDR1 is MDHEN and CDR2 SYDVKM. CDR3 amino acids: CASNPGTDGYTF. CDR3 sequence (DNA): TGTGCCAGCAACCCAGGGACAGATGGCTACACCTTC.

The rearrangement joins TRBV14 to TRBJ1-2; TRBD1 matches at 10 bases. Germline V gives CDR1 SGHDN, CDR2 FVKESK. The CDR3 has 14 amino acids. The ends lost 2 bases at V and 7 bases at J; junction bases unmatched: 4. The CDR3 region is CASSQLDRGRGYTF. The DNA of the CDR3 is TGTGCCAGCAGCCAACTAGACAGGGGGCGTGGCTACACCTTC.

The chain links TRBV9 to TRBJ2-5, with D possibly matching TRBD2 (5 bases). The V gene's germline CDR1 is SGDLS and CDR2 YYNGEE. The CDR3 length is 15 residues. V was shortened by 3 bases and J by 5 bases, with 17 bases between the two germline ends. The CDR3 here is CASSEGITSVETQYF. For the CDR3, the DNA is TGTGCCAGCAGCGAGGGAATAACTAGTGTGGAGACCCAGTACTTC. Filled out from reference TRBV9 and TRBJ2-5, the complete variable domain reads DSGVTQTPKHLITATGQRVTLRCSPRSGDLSVYWYQQSLDQGLQFLIQYYNGEERAKGNILERFSAQQFPDLHSELNLSSLELGDSALYFCASSEGITSVETQYFGPGTRLLVL.

This chain links TRBV7-8 with TRBJ1-3, with 7 bases identical to TRBD1. Losses at the gene ends were 5 bases for V and 2 bases for J; bases not matched to a gene: 6. The CDR3 is 15 residues long. Germline V gives CDR1 SGHVS, CDR2 FQNEAQ. The CDR3 DNA follows: TGTGCCAGCAGCCTGGGGACAGCAGCTGGAAACACCATATATTTT. Amino acid sequence: CASSLGTAAGNTIYF. The variable domain in full, with the rest retrieved from reference TRBV7-8 and TRBJ1-3, is GAGVSQSPRYKVAKRGQDVALRCDPISGHVSLFWYQQALGQGPEFLTYFQNEAQLDKSGLPSDRFFAERPEGSVSTLKIQRTQQEDSAVYLCASSLGTAAGNTIYFGEGSWLTVV.

The chain has TRBV7-2 and TRBJ2-7; tentative D call: TRBD2 (5 bases). The CDR3 is 15 amino acids. With 1 base removed from V and 0 bases from J, the gap between germline ends came to 10 bases. The germline V gene has CDR1 SGHTA and CDR2 FQGNSA. DNA for the CDR3: TGTGCCAGCAGCTTAGGTCCTAGCAGCTCCTACGAGCAGTACTTC. Its protein is CASSLGPSSSYEQYF.